The rows below give T cell receptor beta chains drawn from one sample of a study of vaccination effects on CD4 cells after COVID-19. Here immunoSEQ multiplex PCR was the method, and the copy in TCRdb shows in-frame clones only, minus some. The sample contains 15,000 or so clones, 76% of which appear only once. Their antigens remain unidentified. The source material was CD4+ T cells from PBMCs cultured with SARS-CoV-2 spike peptides, sampled after COVID-19 vaccination. These TCRs come from a human donor who had a prior SARS-CoV-2 infection. CDR3s include the opening cysteine and the closing phenylalanine or tryptophan. The D gene is left open where the match is weak. Rows give clone size only sometimes, using once, few, many, or a class for an expanded clone.

. | . | TRBJ2-3 | TRBV7-7 | CASSLGHPPADTQYF | TGTGCTAGCAGCTTAGGGCACCCTCCAGCAGATACGCAGTATTTT
. | . | TRBJ1-1 | TRBV19 | CASSIGTMNTEAFF | TGTGCCAGTAGTATAGGGACTATGAACACTGAAGCTTTCTTT
TRBD2 | . | TRBJ2-3 | TRBV7-2 | CASKRGNTDTQYF | TGTGCCAGCAAGCGGGGGAACACAGATACGCAGTATTTT
. | . | TRBJ1-2 | TRBV3-1/TRBV3-2 | CASSQEGGGTYGYTF | TGTGCCAGCAGCCAAGAGGGGGGCGGGACGTATGGCTACACCTTC
. | . | TRBJ2-1 | TRBV5-1 | CASSLSGPPSNEQFF | TGCGCCAGCAGCTTGTCAGGACCGCCTTCAAATGAGCAGTTCTTC
TRBD2 | . | TRBJ2-5 | TRBV7-9 | CASSSLAGALETQYF | TGTGCCAGCAGCTCTCTAGCGGGGGCTCTTGAGACCCAGTACTTC
. | . | TRBJ2-5 | TRBV3-1/TRBV3-2 | CASSQGAVRTGETQYF | TGTGCCAGCAGCCAGGGGGCCGTACGGACGGGGGAGACCCAGTACTTC
. | . | TRBJ2-7 | TRBV5-1 | CASSLEVGGYNEQYF | TGCGCCAGCAGCTTGGAAGTTGGGGGCTACAACGAGCAGTACTTC
. | . | TRBJ2-1 | TRBV7-3 | CASSLDSYNEQFF | TGTGCCAGCAGCTTAGACAGCTACAATGAGCAGTTCTTC
TRBD2 | . | TRBJ2-3 | TRBV7-2 | CASSLGLAGGTDTQYF | TGTGCCAGCAGCTTGGGACTAGCGGGGGGCACAGATACGCAGTATTTT
. | . | TRBJ2-2 | TRBV7-6 | CASSLAVPHTGELFF | TGTGCCAGCAGCTTAGCAGTGCCCCACACCGGGGAGCTGTTTTTT
. | . | TRBJ2-7 | TRBV7-5 | CARSLALERESSYEQYF | TGTGCCAGAAGCTTAGCGCTTGAGAGGGAAAGCTCCTACGAGCAGTACTTC
. | . | TRBJ1-2 | TRBV6-5 | CASTKGAGYYGYTF | TGTGCCAGCACTAAAGGCGCGGGGTACTATGGCTACACCTTC
. | . | TRBJ2-3 | TRBV5-4 | CASSGPTGSTDTQYF | TGTGCCAGCTCCGGGCCGACGGGAAGCACAGATACGCAGTATTTT
TRBD1 | . | TRBJ1-5 | TRBV7-9 | CASSSQGGNQPQHF | TGTGCCAGCAGCTCTCAGGGGGGAAATCAGCCCCAGCATTTT
TRBD1 | once | TRBJ2-3 | TRBV10-2 | CASSGPDRTDTDTQYF | TGCGCCAGCAGTGGACCGGACAGGACCGACACAGATACGCAGTATTTT
TRBD2 | . | TRBJ2-7 | TRBV3-1/TRBV3-2 | CASSQTSPPNEQYF | TGTGCCAGCAGCCAGACTAGCCCACCTAACGAGCAGTACTTC
. | . | TRBJ2-2 | TRBV25-1 | CASSEFRGTNTGELFF | TGTGCCAGCAGTGAATTTCGGGGGACCAACACCGGGGAGCTGTTTTTT
. | . | TRBJ1-6 | TRBV21-1 | CASSIYSSYNSPLHF | TGTGCCAGCAGCATTTACAGCTCCTATAATTCACCCCTCCACTTT
. | . | TRBJ2-7 | TRBV19 | CASSKDPGHYYEQYF | TGTGCCAGTAGTAAGGACCCGGGACACTACTACGAGCAGTACTTC
. | few | TRBJ2-2 | TRBV5-3 | CARSEGGSRLVTGELFF | TGTGCCAGAAGCGAGGGTGGATCGAGACTAGTTACCGGGGAGCTGTTTTTT
. | . | TRBJ1-5 | TRBV19 | CASSAPPNRDGNQPQHF | TGTGCCAGTAGTGCCCCCCCAAACAGGGACGGTAATCAGCCCCAGCATTTT
. | . | TRBJ2-3 | TRBV9 | CASSVDFRVDTQYF | TGTGCCAGCAGCGTAGATTTCCGCGTTGATACGCAGTATTTT
TRBD2 | medium-sized | TRBJ2-1 | TRBV6-1 | CASSDRRGGYNEQFF | TGTGCCAGCAGTGATCGGCGGGGGGGTTACAATGAGCAGTTCTTC
. | . | TRBJ2-3 | TRBV4-3 | CASSQLLGGSGTDTQYF | TGCGCCAGCAGCCAACTCCTTGGGGGTAGCGGCACAGATACGCAGTATTTT
TRBD1 | . | TRBJ1-2 | TRBV12-3/TRBV12-4 | CASSPTGFVGYTF | TGTGCCAGCAGTCCGACAGGGTTTGTTGGCTACACCTTC
. | . | TRBJ1-3 | TRBV5-4 | CASRRTIKGVPGNTIYF | TGTGCCAGCAGGAGAACAATAAAAGGGGTTCCTGGAAACACCATATATTTT
TRBD2 | . | TRBJ2-5 | TRBV5-1 | CASSLSSGTQETQYF | TGCGCCAGCAGCCTGTCTAGCGGGACTCAAGAGACCCAGTACTTC
. | once | TRBJ1-5 | TRBV12-3/TRBV12-4 | CASSPLYQPQHF | TGTGCCAGCAGCCCACTGTATCAACCCCAGCATTTT